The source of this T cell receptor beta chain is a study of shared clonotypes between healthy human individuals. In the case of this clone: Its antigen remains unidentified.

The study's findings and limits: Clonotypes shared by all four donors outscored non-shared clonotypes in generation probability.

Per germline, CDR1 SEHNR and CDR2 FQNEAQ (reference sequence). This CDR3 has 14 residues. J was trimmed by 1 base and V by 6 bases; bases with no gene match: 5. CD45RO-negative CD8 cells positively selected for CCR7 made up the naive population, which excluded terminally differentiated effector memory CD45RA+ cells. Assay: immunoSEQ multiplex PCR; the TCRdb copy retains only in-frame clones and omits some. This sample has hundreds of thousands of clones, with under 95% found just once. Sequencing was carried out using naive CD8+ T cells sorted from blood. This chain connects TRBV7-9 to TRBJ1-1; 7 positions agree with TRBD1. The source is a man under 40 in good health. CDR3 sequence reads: CASRGRGTNTEAFF. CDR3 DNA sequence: TGTGCCAGCAGAGGCAGGGGGACGAACACTGAAGCTTTCTTT.